Listed below are T cell receptor beta chains from one sample, sequenced in a study of blood T cell repertoires in COVID-19. This table comes from immunoSEQ multiplex PCR, and its TCRdb copy is limited to in-frame clones, with some not included. There are about 97,000 clones in the sample; 85% occur only once, and about 1.8% lies in the top ten. Sequencing was performed on peripheral blood. The origin of the receptors is a woman in her sixties or seventies with active or convalescent COVID-19. Each CDR3 is given with its conserved first and last residue. Each record gives: CDR3 protein, CDR3 DNA, D gene, J gene, V gene, clone size. The D gene is left open where the match is weak. Only some rows state a clone size, as once, few, many or a class for expanded clones.

CDR3: CASSPFLGEGPGEQFF
DNA: TGTGCCAGCTCACCCTTTTTGGGGGAGGGCCCCGGTGAGCAGTTCTTC
D: TRBD2
J: TRBJ2-1
V: TRBV18
size: .

CDR3: CATSRAGTPNTGELFF
DNA: TGTGCCACCAGCAGGGCCGGGACACCGAACACCGGGGAGCTGTTTTTT
D: .
J: TRBJ2-2
V: TRBV15
size: .

CDR3: CASSRKLTGDLSPLHF
DNA: TGCGCCAGCAGCCGAAAATTGACAGGGGATCTCTCACCCCTCCACTTT
D: TRBD1
J: TRBJ1-6
V: TRBV4-1
size: .

CDR3: CASSLTGGGYNEQFF
DNA: TGTGCCAGCAGCTTAACAGGGGGCGGATACAATGAGCAGTTCTTC
D: TRBD1
J: TRBJ2-1
V: TRBV7-3
size: .

CDR3: CASSLVGRGAEAFF
DNA: TGCGCCAGCAGCTTGGTGGGCAGGGGGGCTGAAGCTTTCTTT
D: TRBD1
J: TRBJ1-1
V: TRBV5-1
size: .

CDR3: CASSTSGTSGSYEQYF
DNA: TGTGCCAGTAGTACCTCCGGGACTAGCGGCTCCTACGAGCAGTACTTC
D: TRBD2
J: TRBJ2-7
V: TRBV19
size: .

CDR3: CASNPRDSHEAFF
DNA: TGTGCCAGCAACCCCCGGGACAGCCATGAAGCTTTCTTT
D: TRBD1
J: TRBJ1-1
V: TRBV6-5
size: .

CDR3: CASSTTGGGGNEQFF
DNA: TGTGCCAGCAGCACGACAGGGGGCGGGGGCAATGAGCAGTTCTTC
D: TRBD1
J: TRBJ2-1
V: TRBV9
size: .

CDR3: CASSLRLATDTQYF
DNA: TGTGCCAGCAGCTTGAGGCTAGCAACAGATACGCAGTATTTT
D: .
J: TRBJ2-3
V: TRBV5-5
size: once

CDR3: CASSPADRISGNTIYF
DNA: TGTGCCAGCAGCCCAGCCGACAGGATCTCTGGAAACACCATATATTTT
D: .
J: TRBJ1-3
V: TRBV5-6
size: .

CDR3: CATSPGDRGDQPQHF
DNA: TGTGCCACCAGCCCGGGGGACAGGGGTGACCAGCCCCAGCATTTT
D: TRBD1
J: TRBJ1-5
V: TRBV15
size: .

CDR3: CASRPIRGVEQFF
DNA: TGCGCCAGCCGGCCAATCCGGGGAGTGGAGCAGTTCTTC
D: .
J: TRBJ2-1
V: TRBV5-1
size: .

CDR3: CASSQGEYRADTQYF
DNA: TGCGCCAGCAGCCAAGGAGAATACAGGGCAGATACGCAGTATTTT
D: .
J: TRBJ2-3
V: TRBV4-3
size: .

CDR3: CASSYSRWTEAFF
DNA: TGTGCCAGCAGTTACTCTAGATGGACTGAAGCTTTCTTT
D: .
J: TRBJ1-1
V: TRBV6-2/TRBV6-3
size: .

CDR3: CASSAYYGELFF
DNA: TGTGCCAGCAGCGCCTACTACGGGGAGCTGTTTTTT
D: .
J: TRBJ2-2
V: TRBV7-2
size: once

CDR3: CASSLRGRNGYTF
DNA: TGTGCCAGCAGTTTAAGGGGGCGGAATGGCTACACCTTC
D: TRBD1
J: TRBJ1-2
V: TRBV28
size: .

CDR3: CASSESTLAQTDTQYF
DNA: TGCGCCAGCAGTGAGTCGACTTTGGCGCAAACAGATACGCAGTATTTT
D: .
J: TRBJ2-3
V: TRBV10-1
size: few

CDR3: CASSLDGSNTEAFF
DNA: TGCGCCAGCAGCTTGGACGGTTCGAACACTGAAGCTTTCTTT
D: .
J: TRBJ1-1
V: TRBV5-1
size: .

CDR3: CASSQGGWTSYEQYF
DNA: TGTGCCAGCAGCCAAGGCGGATGGACTAGCTACGAGCAGTACTTC
D: TRBD2
J: TRBJ2-7
V: TRBV3-1/TRBV3-2
size: few

CDR3: CASSLQQATETQYF
DNA: TGTGCCAGCAGCTTACAACAGGCTACGGAGACCCAGTACTTC
D: .
J: TRBJ2-5
V: TRBV7-2
size: .

CDR3: CASSFGSTYEQYF
DNA: TGCGCCAGCAGCTTTGGCTCAACCTACGAGCAGTACTTC
D: .
J: TRBJ2-7
V: TRBV5-1
size: .

CDR3: CASSQGGRVANTGELFF
DNA: TGTGCCAGCAGCCAAGGGGGGAGGGTCGCGAACACCGGGGAGCTGTTTTTT
D: TRBD2
J: TRBJ2-2
V: TRBV3-1/TRBV3-2
size: .

CDR3: CATTKTSGSTSYNEQFF
DNA: TGTGCCACCACCAAGACTAGCGGGAGCACCTCCTACAATGAGCAGTTCTTC
D: TRBD2
J: TRBJ2-1
V: TRBV24-1
size: .

CDR3: CASSLQGLEQYF
DNA: TGCGCCAGCAGCTTACAGGGCCTCGAGCAGTACTTC
D: .
J: TRBJ2-7
V: TRBV5-1
size: few

CDR3: CASRATEAFF
DNA: TGTGCCAGCAGGGCCACTGAAGCTTTCTTT
D: .
J: TRBJ1-1
V: TRBV3-1/TRBV3-2
size: .

CDR3: CATSDPRAGGETQYF
DNA: TGTGCCACCAGTGATCCCCGGGCAGGGGGAGAGACCCAGTACTTC
D: TRBD1
J: TRBJ2-5
V: TRBV24-1
size: .

CDR3: CASSVVPGQEAFF
DNA: TGTGCCAGCAGCGTAGTTCCTGGACAAGAAGCTTTCTTT
D: .
J: TRBJ1-1
V: TRBV9
size: .

CDR3: CASSYSGQINEAFF
DNA: TGTGCCAGCAGTTACTCGGGACAGATAAATGAAGCTTTCTTT
D: TRBD1
J: TRBJ1-1
V: TRBV6-6
size: once

CDR3: CASTRLAGENTGELFF
DNA: TGTGCCAGCACTCGGCTAGCGGGAGAAAACACCGGGGAGCTGTTTTTT
D: TRBD2
J: TRBJ2-2
V: TRBV9
size: .

CDR3: CASSADPAGEPYNEQFF
DNA: TGTGCCAGCAGCGCAGACCCAGCGGGGGAGCCTTACAATGAGCAGTTCTTC
D: TRBD2
J: TRBJ2-1
V: TRBV9
size: .

CDR3: CASSYGPLRSGNTIYF
DNA: TGTGCCAGCAGTTACGGCCCGTTACGCTCTGGAAACACCATATATTTT
D: .
J: TRBJ1-3
V: TRBV6-2/TRBV6-3
size: .

CDR3: CASSPRNRGGGQPQHF
DNA: TGTGCCAGCAGTCCTCGTAACCGAGGGGGCGGACAGCCCCAGCATTTT
D: TRBD1
J: TRBJ1-5
V: TRBV28
size: .

CDR3: CASSLDRGDTEAFF
DNA: TGTGCCAGCAGCCTAGACAGGGGAGACACTGAAGCTTTCTTT
D: TRBD1
J: TRBJ1-1
V: TRBV2
size: .

CDR3: CASSLGRGSYTEAFF
DNA: TGTGCCAGCAGCTTAGGTCGGGGTAGCTACACTGAAGCTTTCTTT
D: .
J: TRBJ1-1
V: TRBV7-2
size: few

CDR3: CTGIIERRGTDTQYF
DNA: TGTACGGGTATCATTGAGCGGCGGGGGACAGATACGCAGTATTTT
D: TRBD2
J: TRBJ2-3
V: TRBV30
size: .

CDR3: CASSSRLAGDYEQYF
DNA: TGTGCCAGCAGCTCAAGACTAGCGGGGGACTACGAGCAGTACTTC
D: TRBD2
J: TRBJ2-7
V: TRBV7-2
size: .

CDR3: CASSLRGSGYSTDTQYF
DNA: TGCGCCAGCAGCTTGCGGGGAAGTGGTTACAGCACAGATACGCAGTATTTT
D: .
J: TRBJ2-3
V: TRBV5-1
size: once

CDR3: CASSLAGGPDTQYF
DNA: TGCGCCAGCAGCTTGGCTGGGGGCCCAGATACGCAGTATTTT
D: .
J: TRBJ2-3
V: TRBV5-1
size: .

CDR3: CASSQDRPGGGGYTF
DNA: TGTGCCAGCAGCCAAGATAGGCCGGGAGGGGGTGGCTACACCTTC
D: .
J: TRBJ1-2
V: TRBV3-1/TRBV3-2
size: .

CDR3: CASSLSWGVSSYNEQFF
DNA: TGTGCCAGCAGTTTATCGTGGGGGGTCAGCTCCTACAATGAGCAGTTCTTC
D: .
J: TRBJ2-1
V: TRBV27
size: .

CDR3: CASSQEGPPYEQYF
DNA: TGCGCCAGCTCTCAAGAGGGCCCCCCCTACGAGCAGTACTTC
D: .
J: TRBJ2-7
V: TRBV10-1
size: .

CDR3: CASSQDSRAGDNSPLHF
DNA: TGCGCCAGCAGCCAAGATTCAAGGGCGGGCGACAATTCACCCCTCCACTTT
D: .
J: TRBJ1-6
V: TRBV4-3
size: .

CDR3: CASSKGARSGNTIYF
DNA: TGTGCCAGCAGCAAAGGGGCCCGATCGGGAAACACCATATATTTT
D: .
J: TRBJ1-3
V: TRBV21-1
size: .

CDR3: CASSQDWGTGRYTF
DNA: TGTGCCAGCAGCCAAGATTGGGGGACAGGTCGCTACACCTTC
D: TRBD1
J: TRBJ1-2
V: TRBV3-1/TRBV3-2
size: .

CDR3: CASRFTGYYNEQFF
DNA: TGTGCCAGCAGGTTTACCGGGTACTACAATGAGCAGTTCTTC
D: .
J: TRBJ2-1
V: TRBV5-6
size: .

CDR3: CASSHRQGCSPLHF
DNA: TGCGCCAGCAGTCACCGACAGGGGTGTTCACCCCTCCACTTT
D: TRBD1
J: TRBJ1-6
V: TRBV23-1
size: .

CDR3: CATSTRQGSSGYTF
DNA: TGTGCCACCAGTACAAGACAGGGAAGTAGTGGCTACACCTTC
D: TRBD1
J: TRBJ1-2
V: TRBV24-1
size: .

CDR3: CASSETSGGRETQYF
DNA: TGCGCCAGCAGTGAGACTAGCGGGGGGCGGGAGACCCAGTACTTC
D: TRBD2
J: TRBJ2-5
V: TRBV10-1
size: once